Below, one T cell receptor beta chain is given with its context. Extraction of RNA preceded its reverse transcription into cDNA, which served as the sequencing template. TCRdb keeps only in-frame clones here, not all; method: immunoSEQ multiplex PCR. The sample lists over 100,000 clones; about 59% were seen once. CDR1 and CDR2 from the germline V gene are SGHDT and YYEEEE. This CDR3 is built from 15 residues. V gave up 6 bases and J gave up 7 bases; unmatched junction bases: 14. The data belong to a study of CD8+ T cells in alopecia areata. Treatment: oral pan-JAK inhibitor, 5-10 mg twice daily. The V call is TRBV5-6, the J call TRBJ1-1, with TRBD1 matching over 8 bases. The sequences come from CD8+ T cells sorted from blood, collected at week 24, from a patient treated with tofacitinib. The TCR comes from a human donor with alopecia areata. The CDR3 coding sequence is TGTGCCAGCAAAGAGACAGGGGCCCCATCGAGTGAAGCTTTCTTT. Its translation is CASKETGAPSSEAFF. The full variable domain, its missing parts supplied by reference TRBV5-6 and TRBJ1-1, is DAGVTQSPTHLIKTRGQQVTLRCSPKSGHDTVSWYQQALGQGPQFIFQYYEEEERQRGNFPDRFSGHQFPNYSSELNVNALLLGDSALYLCASKETGAPSSEAFFGQGTRLTVV.